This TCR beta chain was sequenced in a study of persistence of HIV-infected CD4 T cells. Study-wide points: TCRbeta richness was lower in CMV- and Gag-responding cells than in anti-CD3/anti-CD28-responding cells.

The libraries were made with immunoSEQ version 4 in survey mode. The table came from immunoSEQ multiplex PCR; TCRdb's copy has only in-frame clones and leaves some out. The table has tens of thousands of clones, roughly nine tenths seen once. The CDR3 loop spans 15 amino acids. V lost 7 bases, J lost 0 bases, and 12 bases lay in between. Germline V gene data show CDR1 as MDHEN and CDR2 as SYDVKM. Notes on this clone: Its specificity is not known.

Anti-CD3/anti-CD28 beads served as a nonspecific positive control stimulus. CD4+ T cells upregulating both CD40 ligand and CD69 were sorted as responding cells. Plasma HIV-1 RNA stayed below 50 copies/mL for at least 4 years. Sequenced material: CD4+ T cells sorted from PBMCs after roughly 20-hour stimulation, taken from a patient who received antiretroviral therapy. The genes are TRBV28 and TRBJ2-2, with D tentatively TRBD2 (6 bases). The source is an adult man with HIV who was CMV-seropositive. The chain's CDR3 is CASNRPGANTGELFF. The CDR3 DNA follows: TGTGCCAGCAATCGTCCGGGGGCGAACACCGGGGAGCTGTTTTTT. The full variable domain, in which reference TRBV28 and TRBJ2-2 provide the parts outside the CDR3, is DVKVTQSSRYLVKRTGEKVFLECVQDMDHENMFWYRQDPGLGLRLIYFSYDVKMKEKGDIPEGYSVSREKKERFSLILESASTNQTSMYLCASNRPGANTGELFFGEGSRLTVL.